This is a list of T cell receptor beta chains from one sample in a study of blood T cell repertoires in COVID-19. The protocol was immunoSEQ multiplex PCR, while the TCRdb copy is restricted to in-frame clones and leaves out a portion. The table includes about 220,000 clones, roughly 80% detected once. Sequencing was carried out using peripheral blood. Receptors originate from a human donor in a cohort sampled during active COVID-19. Each CDR3 is given with its conserved first and last residue. D genes are given only for firm matches. For some rows the clone size is stated as once, few or many, or as a class when expanded; others skip it.

>-|TRBD2|TRBV7-2|TRBJ2-1
CASSPRTSGYNEQFF
>-|TRBD1|TRBV11-1|TRBJ1-4
CASSLRGREKLFF
>-|TRBD1|TRBV10-3|TRBJ2-7
CAISPWTGNNEQYF
>-|TRBD1|TRBV5-1|TRBJ1-1
CASSSDRGQGRYTEAFF
>once|TRBD1|TRBV29-1|TRBJ2-1
CSVERSGTGTYNEQFF
>-|TRBD2|TRBV19|TRBJ2-1
CASSLLAGGVNEQFF
>few|TRBD1|TRBV29-1|TRBJ1-2
CSVEGLDRVHGYTF
>once|TRBD2|TRBV27|TRBJ2-1
CASSLLGLAGDYEQFF
>once|-|TRBV7-9|TRBJ2-1
CASSTEAYNEQFF
>-|-|TRBV2|TRBJ1-2
CASRGRGSGYGYTF
>-|-|TRBV5-3|TRBJ1-1
CARSFRGRITEAFF
>once|TRBD2|TRBV5-1|TRBJ2-7
CASSLGLAGDYEQYF
>-|TRBD1|TRBV7-3|TRBJ1-1
CASSLDRATEAFF
>-|TRBD2|TRBV27|TRBJ2-5
CASSENFLGGQETQYF
>-|-|TRBV5-5|TRBJ2-7
CASSLRGGSGEQYF
>-|TRBD2|TRBV7-3|TRBJ2-3
CASSPGTSGESTDTQYF
>-|-|TRBV30|TRBJ2-5
CAWSVEETQYF
>-|TRBD2|TRBV7-2|TRBJ2-5
CASSLTPSGLNLETQYF
>once|TRBD2|TRBV11-2|TRBJ2-7
CASSLGPAGGYEQYF
>-|TRBD2|TRBV2|TRBJ2-1
CASSALAGSYNEQFF
>-|-|TRBV2|TRBJ2-5
CASSRRETQYF
>-|-|TRBV11-2|TRBJ2-6
CASSFFRSGANVLTF
>-|-|TRBV27|TRBJ1-2
CASRRGGAGYGYTF
>-|-|TRBV14|TRBJ2-2
CASSQAITGELFF